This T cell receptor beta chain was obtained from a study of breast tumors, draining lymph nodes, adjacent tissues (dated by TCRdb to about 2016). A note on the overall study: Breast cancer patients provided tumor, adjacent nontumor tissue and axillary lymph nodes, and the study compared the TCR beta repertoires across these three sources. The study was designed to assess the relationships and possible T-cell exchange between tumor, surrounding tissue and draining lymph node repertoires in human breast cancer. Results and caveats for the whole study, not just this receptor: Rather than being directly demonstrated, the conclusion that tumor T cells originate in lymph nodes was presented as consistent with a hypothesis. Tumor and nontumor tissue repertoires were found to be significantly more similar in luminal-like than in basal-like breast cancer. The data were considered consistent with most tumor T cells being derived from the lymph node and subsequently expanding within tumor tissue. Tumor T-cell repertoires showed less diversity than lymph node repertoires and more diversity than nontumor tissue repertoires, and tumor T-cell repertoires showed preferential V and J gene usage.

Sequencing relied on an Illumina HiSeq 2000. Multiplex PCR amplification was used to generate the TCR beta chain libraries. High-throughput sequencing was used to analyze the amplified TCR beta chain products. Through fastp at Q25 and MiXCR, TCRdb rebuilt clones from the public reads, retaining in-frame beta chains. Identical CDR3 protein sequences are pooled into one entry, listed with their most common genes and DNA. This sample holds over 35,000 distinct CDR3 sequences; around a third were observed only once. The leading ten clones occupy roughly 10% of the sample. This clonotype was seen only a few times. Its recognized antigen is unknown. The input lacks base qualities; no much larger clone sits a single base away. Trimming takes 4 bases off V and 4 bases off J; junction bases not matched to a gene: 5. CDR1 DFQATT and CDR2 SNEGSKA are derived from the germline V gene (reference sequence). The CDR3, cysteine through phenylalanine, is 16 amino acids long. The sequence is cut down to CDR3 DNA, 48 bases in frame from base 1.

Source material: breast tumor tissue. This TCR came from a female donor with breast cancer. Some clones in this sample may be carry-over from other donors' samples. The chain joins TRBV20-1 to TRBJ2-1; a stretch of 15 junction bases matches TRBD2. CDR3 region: CSANPGLAGGYNEQFF. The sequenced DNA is TGCAGTGCTAACCCAGGACTAGCGGGAGGGTACAATGAGCAGTTCTTC.